These 14 T cell receptor beta chains originate from one sample sequenced in a study of cytomegalovirus exposure and HLA in healthy donors. Primers for the PCR totalled 60 Vbeta and 13 Jbeta. TCRdb's copy holds only in-frame clones and misses some; the assay was immunoSEQ multiplex PCR. The sample records more than 85,000 clones, around 85% being singletons. Material: PBMCs. The receptors originated from a middle-aged man in good health and CMV-seronegative.

The J gene is TRBJ1-1, the V gene TRBV5-4, with a tentative D call TRBD1 (6 bases). This CDR3 spans 14 amino acids. The germline CDR1 and CDR2 sequences are SGHNT and YYREEE (reference sequence). Trimming removed 4 bases from V and 4 bases from J, with 14 bases in between. CDR3 bases: TGTGCCAGCAGCCTGACCTTGGGGGCCACTGAAGCTTTCTTT. It yields the protein CASSLTLGATEAFF.

The rearrangement joins TRBV6-1 to TRBJ2-7; TRBD1 matches 8 bases. This CDR3 is built from 15 residues. The ends lost 5 bases at V and 2 bases at J; junction bases unmatched: 8. Germline V gene data show CDR1 as MNHNS and CDR2 as SASEGT. The CDR3 here is CASSRRQGIPYEQYF. For the CDR3, the DNA is TGTGCCAGCAGTAGAAGACAGGGGATCCCCTACGAGCAGTACTTC.

This chain connects TRBV7-2 to TRBJ1-1, with D perhaps matching TRBD1 (5 bases). CDR3 length: 17 residues. Germline CDR1 reads SGHTA; CDR2 reads FQGNSA. Trimming removed 2 bases at V and 1 base at J, with 17 bases between. CDR3 region: CASSLQGPSLGNTEAFF. CDR3 in DNA: TGTGCCAGCAGCTTACAGGGTCCCTCCTTAGGGAACACTGAAGCTTTCTTT.

The J gene is TRBJ2-3, the V gene TRBV5-1, with D possibly being TRBD2 (6 bases). V was shortened by 3 bases and J by 0 bases, with 14 bases between the two germline ends. Germline CDR1 is SGHRS and CDR2 is YFSETQ. The CDR3 totals 16 residues. The DNA for the CDR3 is TGCGCCAGCAGCTCTAGGGAGCGGGTGAGCACAGATACGCAGTATTTT. Its protein product is CASSSRERVSTDTQYF.

The chain is built from TRBV30 and TRBJ2-7; TRBD1 aligns across 8 bases. The CDR3 has 12 residues. V lost 6 bases, J lost 2 bases, and 3 bases stayed unmatched. Per the germline V gene, CDR1 is GTSNPN and CDR2 is SVGIG (reference sequence). CDR3 residues: CACRQGTYEQYF. CDR3 in DNA: TGTGCCTGCAGACAGGGGACCTACGAGCAGTACTTC.

This sequence joins TRBV7-7 and TRBJ2-1; 8 positions match TRBD2. The junction had 9 bases not matched to a gene; V was cut back by 4 bases and J by 7 bases. The V gene's germline CDR1 is SSHAT and CDR2 FNYEAQ (reference sequence). This CDR3 spans 15 amino acids. The CDR3 protein is CASSWALAGTNEQFF. DNA of the CDR3: TGTGCCAGCAGCTGGGCCCTAGCGGGTACGAATGAGCAGTTCTTC.

The genes are TRBV10-3 and TRBJ1-2, with 7 bases identical to TRBD1. The V segment lost 6 bases and the J segment 0 bases; nucleotides outside the gene matches: 10. The CDR3 has 16 residues. Germline CDR1 ENHRY, CDR2 SYGVKD. CDR3 nucleotides: TGTGCCATCAGGCCCTCAGGGGGAGGCACTAACTATGGCTACACCTTC. Amino acids: CAIRPSGGGTNYGYTF.

Comment on this clone: Other DNA sequences from this sample encode an identical CDR3 as well. The genes are TRBV18 and TRBJ1-1, with D possibly TRBD1 on 6 matching bases. V gave up 3 bases and J gave up 1 base, with 9 bases separating them. CDR1 is KGHSH and CDR2 is LQKENI in the germline V gene. CDR3 length: 14 residues. The CDR3 spells CASSPPTGNTEAFF. The CDR3 DNA is TGTGCCAGCTCACCGCCGACAGGGAACACTGAAGCTTTCTTT.

The genes are TRBV6-1 and TRBJ1-5; D might be TRBD1 (5 bases). With 8 bases removed from V and 7 bases from J, the gap between germline ends came to 12 bases. Germline CDR1 and CDR2: MNHNS and SASEGT. The CDR3 runs to 12 residues. CDR3 sequence: CASCKGNQPQHF. CDR3 DNA: TGTGCCAGCTGTAAGGGGAACCAGCCCCAGCATTTT.

V gene TRBV10-3 combines with J gene TRBJ2-7; D possibly corresponds to TRBD2 (6 bases). CDR3 length equals 11 residues. Trimming removed 6 bases at V and 5 bases at J, with 8 bases between. CDR1 and CDR2 from the germline V gene are ENHRY and SYGVKD. The chain's CDR3 is CAIRREDEQYF. CDR3 DNA: TGTGCCATCAGGAGGGAGGACGAGCAGTACTTC.

The J gene is TRBJ1-1, the V gene TRBV7-8; no reliable D call. The germline V and J ends were trimmed by 2 bases and 4 bases, with 11 bases remaining between them. The CDR3 spans 14 residues. In germline, CDR1 is SGHVS, CDR2 FQNEAQ. The CDR3 bases are TGTGCCAGCAGCTTACAAGGAGCAAGCACTGAAGCTTTCTTT. Amino acid sequence: CASSLQGASTEAFF.

The gene calls are TRBV5-1 and TRBJ2-1; 7 bases fit TRBD2. Germline lookup yields CDR1 SGHRS and CDR2 YFSETQ. This CDR3 spans 16 amino acids. Trimming cost V 0 bases and J 7 bases; bases outside gene matches: 10. This chain's CDR3 is CASSLAPAGLGNEQFF. CDR3 DNA: TGCGCCAGCAGCTTGGCCCCAGCGGGGTTAGGGAATGAGCAGTTCTTC.

This chain links TRBV28 with TRBJ1-1; D gene uncertain. Per the germline V gene, CDR1 is MDHEN and CDR2 is SYDVKM. The V end lost 5 bases, the J end lost 0 bases, and 7 bases lay between the germline ends. This CDR3 comprises 13 residues. This CDR3 is CASSKSMNTEAFF. CDR3 bases: TGTGCCAGCAGTAAATCCATGAACACTGAAGCTTTCTTT.

The chain has TRBV29-1 and TRBJ2-2; D gene unclear. Germline-derived CDR1 and CDR2 are SQVTM and ANQGSEA. V lost 4 bases to trimming and J lost 7 bases, with 10 bases between them. This CDR3 is 12 amino acids long. CDR3 in DNA: TGCAGCGTTGGAGGCCTCCTCGGGGAGCTGTTTTTT. Translated, it gives CSVGGLLGELFF.